This T cell receptor beta chain came from a study of shared clonotypes between healthy human individuals. Using immunoSEQ multiplex PCR, the repertoire was profiled, and TCRdb retains in-frame clones only, with some absent. The sample holds about 690,000 clones; about 90% are singletons and the top ten take 30% to 35%. The CDR3 runs to 15 residues. Germline CDR1 and CDR2: SEHNR and FQNEAQ (reference sequence). J gave up 4 bases and V 1 base, and 3 bases lay outside the gene matches. The specimen sequenced was memory CD8+ T cells from PBMCs. The sample's subset: CD45RO+ cells pooled with CCR7-negative TemRA cells. This sequence was found in a man aged 18 to 35 in good health. Some clones in this sample may be carry-over from other donors' samples. The V gene is TRBV7-9, the J gene TRBJ2-3, with 9 positions matching TRBD2. This CDR3 reads CASSLGLAVPDTQYF. The CDR3 coding sequence is TGTGCCAGCAGCTTAGGACTAGCGGTGCCAGATACGCAGTATTTT.